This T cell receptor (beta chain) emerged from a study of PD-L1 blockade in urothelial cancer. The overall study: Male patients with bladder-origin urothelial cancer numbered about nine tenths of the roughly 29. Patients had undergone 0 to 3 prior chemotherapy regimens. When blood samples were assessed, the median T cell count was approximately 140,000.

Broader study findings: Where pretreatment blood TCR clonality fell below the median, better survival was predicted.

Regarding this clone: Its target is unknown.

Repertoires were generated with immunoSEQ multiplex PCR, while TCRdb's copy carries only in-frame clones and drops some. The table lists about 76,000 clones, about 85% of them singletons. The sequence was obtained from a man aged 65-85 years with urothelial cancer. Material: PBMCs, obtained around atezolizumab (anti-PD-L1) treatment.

CDR3 DNA: TGTGCCAGCAGCCCTCTCCCAGGAGCGGGCCCGATGAGAGGAGATACGCAGTATTTT. It translates to CASSPLPGAGPMRGDTQYF. The rearrangement links TRBV4-2 to TRBJ2-3; TRBD2 is a possible D gene (6 bases). Germline lookup yields CDR1 LGHNA and CDR2 YNFKEQ. Trimming took off 4 bases at V and 5 bases at J, with 28 bases between the two ends. CDR3 length: 19 residues.